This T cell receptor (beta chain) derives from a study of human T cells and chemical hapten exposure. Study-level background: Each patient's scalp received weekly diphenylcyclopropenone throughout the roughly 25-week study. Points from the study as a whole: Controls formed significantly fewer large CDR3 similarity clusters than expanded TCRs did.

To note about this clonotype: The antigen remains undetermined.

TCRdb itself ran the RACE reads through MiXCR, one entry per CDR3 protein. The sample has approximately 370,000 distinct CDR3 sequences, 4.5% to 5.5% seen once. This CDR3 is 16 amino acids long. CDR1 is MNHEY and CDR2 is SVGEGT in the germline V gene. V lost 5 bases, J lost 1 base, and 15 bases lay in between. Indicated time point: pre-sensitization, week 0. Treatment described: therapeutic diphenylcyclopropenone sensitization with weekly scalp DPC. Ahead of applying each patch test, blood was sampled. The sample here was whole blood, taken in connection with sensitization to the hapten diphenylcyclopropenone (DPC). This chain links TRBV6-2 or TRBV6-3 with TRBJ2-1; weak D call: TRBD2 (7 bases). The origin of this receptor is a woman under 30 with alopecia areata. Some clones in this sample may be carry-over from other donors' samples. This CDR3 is CASSRAGAPSYNEQFF. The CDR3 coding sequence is TGTGCCAGCAGTCGCGCGGGGGCACCGTCCTACAATGAGCAGTTCTTC.